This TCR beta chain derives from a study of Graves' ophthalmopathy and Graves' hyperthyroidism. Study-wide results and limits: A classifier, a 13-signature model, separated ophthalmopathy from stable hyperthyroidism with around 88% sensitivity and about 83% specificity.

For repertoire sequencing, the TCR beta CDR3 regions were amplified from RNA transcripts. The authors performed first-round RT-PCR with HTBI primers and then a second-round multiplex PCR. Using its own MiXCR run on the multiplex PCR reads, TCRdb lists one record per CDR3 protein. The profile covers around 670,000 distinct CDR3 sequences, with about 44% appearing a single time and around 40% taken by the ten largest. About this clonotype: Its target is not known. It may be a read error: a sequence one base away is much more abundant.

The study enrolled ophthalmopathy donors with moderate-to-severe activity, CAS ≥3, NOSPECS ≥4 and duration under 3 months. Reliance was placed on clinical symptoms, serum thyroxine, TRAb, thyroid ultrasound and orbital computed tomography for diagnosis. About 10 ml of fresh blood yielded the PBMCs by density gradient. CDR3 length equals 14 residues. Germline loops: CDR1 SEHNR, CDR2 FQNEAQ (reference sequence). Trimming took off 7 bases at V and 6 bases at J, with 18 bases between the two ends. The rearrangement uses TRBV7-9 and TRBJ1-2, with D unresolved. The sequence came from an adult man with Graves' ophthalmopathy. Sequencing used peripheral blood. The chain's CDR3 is CASNRPPGDHGYTF. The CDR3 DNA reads TGTGCCAGCAACCGTCCGCCCGGCGATCATGGCTACACCTTC.